The sequence of this TCR beta chain was determined in a study of CD8+ T cells in alopecia areata. Study information: Oral tofacitinib, 5 to 10 mg twice daily, was given in an open-label trial. General study results and limits: Scalp clonality decreased significantly with tofacitinib, and so did expanded CD8+ clones among the top 100. Possibly as an HLA-related effect, TCR sharing across patients appeared less clear than in mice.

The treatment is: oral pan-JAK inhibitor, 5-10 mg twice daily. Obtained from alopecia areata patients were lesional scalp punch biopsies along with peripheral blood. For this clone: Its antigen is unknown.

Following RNA extraction, reverse transcription yielded cDNA that acted as the sequencing template. Only in-frame clones appear in the TCRdb table, and some are missing; sequencing was by immunoSEQ multiplex PCR. The sample shows 90,000 to 150,000 clones, 50% to 55% of them seen only once. The CDR3 contains 14 residues. Germline V lookup: CDR1 SQVTM, CDR2 ANQGSEA. With 4 bases clipped from V and 1 base from J, the junction kept 5 bases outside the gene matches. The source is a human donor with alopecia areata. Sequencing used CD4+ T cells sorted from blood, obtained at week 4, from a patient treated with tofacitinib. The gene calls are TRBV29-1 and TRBJ2-3; 7 bases are a match to TRBD2. CDR3 coding DNA: TGCAGCGTTGTGAGGGCGGGGGGCACAGATACGCAGTATTTT. The encoded protein is CSVVRAGGTDTQYF.